This passage covers 21 T cell receptor beta chains from one sample sequenced in a study of T cells in Graves' hyperthyroidism and ophthalmopathy. Amplification targeted TCR beta CDR3 regions from RNA transcripts. RT-PCR in the first round (using the HTBI primer set) targeted the TCR CDR3. A single record per CDR3 protein comes from TCRdb applying MiXCR to the multiplex PCR reads. The sample lists 550,000 to 600,000 distinct CDR3 sequences; 13% to 15% were seen once. The sample comprised blood. The receptors were sampled from a woman aged 18-30 years with Graves' ophthalmopathy.

This clonotype occurred many times. The chain employs TRBV5-5 and TRBJ2-5; no definite D call. The V end lost 1 base, the J end lost 1 base, and 8 bases lay between the germline ends. The CDR3 extends over 14 amino acids. Per the germline V gene, CDR1 is SGHKS and CDR2 is YYEKEE (reference sequence). CDR3 region: CASSLWQVQETQYF. DNA for the CDR3: TGTGCCAGCAGCTTGTGGCAGGTCCAAGAGACCCAGTACTTC.

This clonotype was seen repeatedly, ten times or more. The chain joins TRBV2 to TRBJ1-2; no clear D. V lost 6 bases and J 5 bases, leaving 13 bases between the germline ends. The CDR3 is made up of 13 amino acids. Germline assignment: CDR1 SNHLY and CDR2 FYNNEI. CDR3 in DNA: TGTGCCAGCAGGCTAGCAACGGGTTATGGCTACACCTTC. The encoded protein is CASRLATGYGYTF.

A remark on this clonotype: Because the CDR3 is missing its conserved closing phenylalanine or tryptophan, this is likely a read error. V is TRBV10-1 and J is TRBJ2-7; possibly TRBD1 for D (5 bases). CDR1 is WNHNN, CDR2 SYGVQD, per germline (reference sequence). CDR3 length: 12 residues. The V end lost 7 bases, the J end lost 3 bases, and 10 bases lay between the germline ends. The CDR3 spells CASNVDSYEQYL. CDR3 DNA: TGCGCCAGCAACGTAGACAGCTACGAGCAGTACCTC.

This sequence joins TRBV5-1 and TRBJ1-6; no firm D call. With 1 base removed from V and 7 bases from J, the gap between germline ends came to 9 bases. The CDR3 length is 14 residues. CDR1 and CDR2 (germline): SGHRS, YFSETQ. The CDR3 coding sequence is TGCGCCAGCAGCTTGCTTTCGCCGAATTCACCCCTCCACTTT. Translation gives CASSLLSPNSPLHF.

The table lists this clonotype with many counts. The chain links TRBV19 to TRBJ1-1; the D gene is possibly TRBD1 (5 bases). The CDR3 covers 17 residues. V was clipped by 5 bases and J by 1 base, with 20 bases between them. Germline CDR1 LNHDA, CDR2 SQIVND (reference sequence). The CDR3 sequence: CASSAAGTLASNTEAFF. The CDR3 nucleotides read TGTGCCAGTAGTGCTGCCGGGACCCTGGCTTCGAACACTGAAGCTTTCTTT.

This clonotype was seen only a few times. The rearrangement uses TRBV19 and TRBJ2-7, with TRBD2 matching over 10 bases. Unmatched junction bases numbered 3, after V lost 2 bases and J lost 5 bases. This CDR3 contains 14 residues. The germline CDR1 and CDR2 sequences are LNHDA and SQIVND (reference sequence). DNA of the CDR3: TGTGCCAGTAGTATAATACTAGCGGGAAACGAGCAGTACTTC. Its protein is CASSIILAGNEQYF.

This clonotype was counted a few times. The genes are TRBV20-1 and TRBJ2-5, with D maybe TRBD1 (6 bases). Germline loops: CDR1 DFQATT, CDR2 SNEGSKA (reference sequence). This CDR3 spans 11 amino acids. Trimming stripped 1 base from V and 13 bases from J, with 13 bases between. CDR3 residues: CSARGPQGRYF. The CDR3 DNA is TGCAGTGCTAGAGGCCCACAGGGTCGGTACTTC.

In this sample, this clonotype turned up many times. This rearrangement joins TRBV5-1 to TRBJ2-3, with TRBD1 matching 9 bases. The J segment lost 4 bases and the V segment lost 4 bases, leaving 10 bases of the junction unmatched. CDR3 length equals 16 residues. The germline V gene has CDR1 SGHRS and CDR2 YFSETQ. CDR3 sequence reads: CASSHATGQGSDTQYF. The CDR3 DNA is TGCGCCAGCAGCCACGCTACGGGACAGGGTTCAGATACGCAGTATTTT.

This clonotype was picked up many times. This chain links TRBV7-9 with TRBJ2-7, with 10 bases identical to TRBD1. The germline V gene encodes CDR1 SEHNR and CDR2 FQNEAQ (reference sequence). V was clipped by 3 bases and J by 2 bases; unmatched bases: 4. The CDR3 totals 15 residues. The DNA for the CDR3 is TGTGCCAGCAGCTTCGGGACAGGGGTCGCCTACGAGCAGTACTTC. It is translated as CASSFGTGVAYEQYF.

The sample holds one count of this clonotype. A much larger clone lies a single base off, so this may be a read error. The chain recombines TRBV7-9 with TRBJ2-6; 7 bases line up with TRBD1. The germline CDR1 and CDR2 sequences are SEHNR and FQNEAQ (reference sequence). The CDR3 runs 18 residues. The chain's CDR3 is CASSLVRTGASGANALTF. In nucleotides, the CDR3 is TGTGCCAGCAGCTTAGTGAGGACAGGCGCATCTGGGGCCAACGCCCTGACTTTC.

This clonotype has just a few counts. The chain employs TRBV25-1 and TRBJ2-7; TRBD1 matches 11 bases. Germline V CDR1 and CDR2: MGHDK, SYGVNS. CDR3 length: 15 amino acids. Trimming took 4 bases from V and 4 from J; bases not matched to a gene: 6. Here the CDR3 reads CASSGSGTGGYEQYF. The CDR3 nucleotides read TGTGCCAGCAGTGGATCCGGGACAGGGGGTTACGAGCAGTACTTC.

Note on this clonotype: Since a much larger clone is just one base distant, this may be a read error. The chain links TRBV7-2 to TRBJ1-1; 7 bases align to TRBD1. This CDR3 spans 21 amino acids. Trimming cost V 8 bases and J 0 bases; bases outside gene matches: 27. Per the germline V gene, CDR1 is SGHTA and CDR2 is FQGNSA. Here the CDR3 DNA reads TGTGCCAGCGTCTCACGGGGAAGGGGGCGTCCGAGTCCTCGAATGAACACTGAAGCTTTCTTT. This sequence encodes CASVSRGRGRPSPRMNTEAFF.

Many counts were recorded for this clonotype. The chain joins TRBV10-3 to TRBJ2-7; tentatively, D is TRBD1 or TRBD2 (6 bases each). The CDR3 extends over 14 amino acids. V lost 6 bases and J 3 bases, leaving 15 bases between the germline ends. The germline gives CDR1 ENHRY, CDR2 SYGVKD. CDR3 amino acids: CAIRPWGAGYEQYF. CDR3 nucleotides: TGTGCCATCAGGCCCTGGGGGGCCGGCTACGAGCAGTACTTC.

This clonotype came up many times. The V and J genes are TRBV2 and TRBJ1-2, with 8 bases aligning to TRBD1. The J segment lost 10 bases and the V segment lost 1 base, leaving 11 bases of the junction unmatched. The germline gives CDR1 SNHLY, CDR2 FYNNEI. This CDR3 has 15 residues. The CDR3 here is CASSEEGRDRTVYTF. The CDR3 region has the DNA TGTGCCAGCAGTGAAGAGGGCCGGGACAGGACCGTCTACACCTTC.

This clonotype was counted only a few times. The chain links TRBV7-4 to TRBJ2-7, with 10 bases that match TRBD2. The germline CDR1 and CDR2 sequences are SGHVT and SQSDAQ. This CDR3 is 19 amino acids long. Losses at the gene ends were 4 bases for V and 0 bases for J; bases not matched to a gene: 15. The CDR3 spells CASSSALPSGSDSSYEQYF. The DNA of the CDR3 is TGTGCCAGCAGCTCCGCGCTCCCTAGCGGGAGCGACAGCTCCTACGAGCAGTACTTC.

This clonotype was recorded a few times. The chain links TRBV11-3 to TRBJ2-3, with 8 nucleotides matching TRBD1. The germline CDR1 and CDR2 sequences are SGHNT and YENEEA. The CDR3 is 18 residues long. The ends lost 2 bases at V and 2 bases at J; junction bases unmatched: 12. The CDR3 coding sequence is TGTGCCAGCAGCTTAAGCCCCGGGACAGGATTATTCACAGATACGCAGTATTTT. Amino acid sequence: CASSLSPGTGLFTDTQYF.

This clonotype was counted at least ten times. J is TRBJ1-2 and V is TRBV28; D remains ambiguous. CDR3 size: 12 residues. The germline gives CDR1 MDHEN, CDR2 SYDVKM. V was trimmed by 3 bases and J by 8 bases, leaving 10 bases between them. The CDR3 region has the DNA TGTGCCAGCAGTTTTCAAGGGTGGGGCTACACCTTC. It specifies CASSFQGWGYTF.

This chain joins TRBV9 and TRBJ1-4, with D possibly TRBD1 on 6 matching bases. The V end was cut by 4 bases, the J end by 4 bases, with 17 bases between. CDR3 length: 16 amino acids. Per germline, CDR1 SGDLS and CDR2 YYNGEE. The chain's CDR3 is CASSPVSGANNEKLFF. The CDR3 DNA is TGTGCCAGCAGCCCCGTTTCGGGGGCCAATAATGAAAAACTGTTTTTT.

This clonotype was detected ten times or more. This chain joins TRBV2 and TRBJ1-1; D is ambiguous. This CDR3 has 14 residues. Germline CDR1 SNHLY, CDR2 FYNNEI. V shed 7 bases and J shed 4 bases, with 16 bases lying between them. In DNA, the CDR3 is TGTGCCAGCACTTCCCGGGGAGGTAGCACTGAAGCTTTCTTT. Residues: CASTSRGGSTEAFF.

The rearrangement links TRBV27 to TRBJ2-3; D may be TRBD2 (6 bases). Trimming took off 3 bases at V and 3 bases at J, with 10 bases between the two ends. The CDR3 has 14 residues. CDR1 is MNHEY and CDR2 is SMNVEV in the germline V gene (reference sequence). In DNA, the CDR3 is TGTGCCAGCAGTTTCATGGAGGGAACAGATACGCAGTATTTT. Protein product: CASSFMEGTDTQYF.

This clonotype occurred a few times. The J gene is TRBJ2-7, the V gene TRBV20-1; 9 bases map to TRBD1. The ends lost 3 bases at V and 0 bases at J; junction bases unmatched: 6. The CDR3 is 15 residues long. Per germline, CDR1 DFQATT and CDR2 SNEGSKA (reference sequence). The chain's CDR3 is CSARDRGKSSYEQYF. The CDR3 DNA follows: TGCAGTGCTAGGGACAGGGGAAAAAGCTCCTACGAGCAGTACTTC.